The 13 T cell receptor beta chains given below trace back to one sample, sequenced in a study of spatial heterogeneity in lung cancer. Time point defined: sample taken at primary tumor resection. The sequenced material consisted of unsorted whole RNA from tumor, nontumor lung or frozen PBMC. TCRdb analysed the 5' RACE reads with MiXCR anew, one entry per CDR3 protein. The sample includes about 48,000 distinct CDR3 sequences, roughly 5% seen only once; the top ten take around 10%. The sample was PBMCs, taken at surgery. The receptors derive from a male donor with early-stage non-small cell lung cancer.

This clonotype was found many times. The CDR3 DNA is TGCGCCAGCAGCTTGAGCCTAGCGGGAGTAACTGAGCAGTTCTTC. Amino acid sequence: CASSLSLAGVTEQFF. J is TRBJ2-1 and V is TRBV5-1; 10 positions match TRBD2. This CDR3 region has 15 residues. The V and J ends lost 1 base and 9 bases, in that order; junction bases with no gene match: 7. Germline V gives CDR1 SGHRS, CDR2 YFSETQ.

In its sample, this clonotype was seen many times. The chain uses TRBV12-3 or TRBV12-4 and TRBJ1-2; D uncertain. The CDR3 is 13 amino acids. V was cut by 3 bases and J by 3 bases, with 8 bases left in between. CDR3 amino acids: CASSFKVDYGYTF. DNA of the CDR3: TGTGCCAGCAGTTTCAAGGTGGACTATGGCTACACCTTC.

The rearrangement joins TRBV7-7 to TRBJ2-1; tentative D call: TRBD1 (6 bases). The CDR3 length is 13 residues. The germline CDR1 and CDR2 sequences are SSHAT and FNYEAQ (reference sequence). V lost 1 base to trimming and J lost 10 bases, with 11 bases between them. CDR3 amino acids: CASSLDRDREQFF. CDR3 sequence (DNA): TGTGCCAGCAGCTTAGACAGGGACCGGGAGCAGTTCTTC. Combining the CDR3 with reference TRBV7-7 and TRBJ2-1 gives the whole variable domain GAGVSQSPRYKVTKRGQDVTLRCDPISSHATLYWYQQALGQGPEFLTYFNYEAQPDKSGLPSDRFSAERPEGSISTLTIQRTEQRDSAMYRCASSLDRDREQFFGPGTRLTVL.

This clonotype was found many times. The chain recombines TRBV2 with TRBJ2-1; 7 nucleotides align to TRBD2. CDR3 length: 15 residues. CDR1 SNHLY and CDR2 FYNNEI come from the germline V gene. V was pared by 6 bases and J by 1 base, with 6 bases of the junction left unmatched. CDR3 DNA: TGTGCCAGCAGGCCTAGCGGAGGGTCCTACAATGAGCAGTTCTTC. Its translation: CASRPSGGSYNEQFF.

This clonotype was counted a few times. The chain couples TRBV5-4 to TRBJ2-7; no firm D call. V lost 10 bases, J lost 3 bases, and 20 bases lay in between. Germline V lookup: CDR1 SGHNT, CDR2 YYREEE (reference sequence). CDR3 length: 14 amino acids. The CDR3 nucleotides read TGTGCCGCCTCGACTGGCCTTGGAAGCTACGAGCAGTACTTC. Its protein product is CAASTGLGSYEQYF.

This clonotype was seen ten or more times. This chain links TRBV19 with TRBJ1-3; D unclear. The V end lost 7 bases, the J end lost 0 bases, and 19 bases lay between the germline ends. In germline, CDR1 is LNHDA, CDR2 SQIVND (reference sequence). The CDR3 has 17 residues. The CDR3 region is CASTLDPTPNSGNTIYF. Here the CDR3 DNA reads TGTGCCAGTACCCTTGATCCAACACCTAACTCTGGAAACACCATATATTTT.

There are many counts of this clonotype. The CDR3 region is CASSGPLSTEAFF. The CDR3 DNA reads as TGTGCCAGTTCGGGACCCCTTAGCACTGAAGCTTTCTTT. The rearrangement uses TRBV6-2 or TRBV6-3 and TRBJ1-1, with a possible D match to TRBD1 (5 bases). The CDR3 consists of 13 residues. The germline V and J ends were trimmed by 9 bases and 4 bases, with 15 bases remaining between them. Per germline, CDR1 MNHEY and CDR2 SVGEGT.

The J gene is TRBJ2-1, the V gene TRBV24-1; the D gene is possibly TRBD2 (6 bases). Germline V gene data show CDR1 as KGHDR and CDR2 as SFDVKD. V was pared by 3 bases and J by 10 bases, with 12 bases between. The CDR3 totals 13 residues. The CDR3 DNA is TGTGCCACCAGTGATCTCCTAGCGTCCGAGCAGTTCTTC. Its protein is CATSDLLASEQFF.

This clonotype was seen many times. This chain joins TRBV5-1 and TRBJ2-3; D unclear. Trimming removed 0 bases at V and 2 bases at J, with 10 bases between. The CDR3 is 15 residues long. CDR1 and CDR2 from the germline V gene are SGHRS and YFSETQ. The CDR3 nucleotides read TGCGCCAGCAGCTTGGACGCGGCGATCACAGATACGCAGTATTTT. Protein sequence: CASSLDAAITDTQYF.

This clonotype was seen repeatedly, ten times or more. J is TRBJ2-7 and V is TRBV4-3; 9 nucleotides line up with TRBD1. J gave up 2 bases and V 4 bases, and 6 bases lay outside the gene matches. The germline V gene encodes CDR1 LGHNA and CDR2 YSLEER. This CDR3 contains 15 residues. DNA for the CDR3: TGCGCCAGCAGCCCTAGACAGGGGGGCCCCTACGAGCAGTACTTC. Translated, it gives CASSPRQGGPYEQYF.

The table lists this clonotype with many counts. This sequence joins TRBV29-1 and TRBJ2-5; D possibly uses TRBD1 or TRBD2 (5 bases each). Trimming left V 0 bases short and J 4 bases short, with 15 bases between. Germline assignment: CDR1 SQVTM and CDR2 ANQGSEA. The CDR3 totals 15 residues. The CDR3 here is CSVEEGRGDLETQYF. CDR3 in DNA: TGCAGCGTTGAAGAGGGACGGGGAGACCTAGAGACCCAGTACTTC.

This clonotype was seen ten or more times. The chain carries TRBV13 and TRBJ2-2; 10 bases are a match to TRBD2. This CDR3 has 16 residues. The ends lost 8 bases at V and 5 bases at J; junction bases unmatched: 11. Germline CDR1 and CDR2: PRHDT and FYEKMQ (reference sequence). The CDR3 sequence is CASPASGSLETGELFF. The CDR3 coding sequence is TGTGCCAGCCCGGCTAGCGGGAGTTTAGAAACCGGGGAGCTGTTTTTT. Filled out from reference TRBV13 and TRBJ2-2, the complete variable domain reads AAGVIQSPRHLIKEKRETATLKCYPIPRHDTVYWYQQGPGQDPQFLISFYEKMQSDKGSIPDRFSAQQFSDYHSELNMSSLELGDSALYFCASPASGSLETGELFFGEGSRLTVL.

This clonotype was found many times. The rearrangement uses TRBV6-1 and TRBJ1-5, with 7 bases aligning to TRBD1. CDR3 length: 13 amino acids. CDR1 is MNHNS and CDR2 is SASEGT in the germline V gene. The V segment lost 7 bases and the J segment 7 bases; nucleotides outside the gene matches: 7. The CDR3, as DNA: TGTGCCAGCACCGACAGGGCGTACCAGCCCCAGCATTTT. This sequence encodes CASTDRAYQPQHF.